Below, one T cell receptor (beta chain) is given with its context. The antigen is unknown. Template switching created a universal primer site, and the cDNA included unique molecular identifiers. MiXCR was run by TCRdb on the 5' RACE reads, yielding one entry per CDR3 protein. Of 200,000 to 250,000 distinct CDR3 sequences listed, roughly 7% are singletons. The germline gives CDR1 SGHKS, CDR2 YYEKEE (reference sequence). V shed 4 bases, J shed 0 bases, and the junction held 6 bases outside the gene matches. CDR3 length equals 17 residues. The data were taken from a study of identical twins. Regarding the study as a whole: Cord blood beta clonotypes that were abundant carried fewer insertions, and memory repertoires showed no such trend.

These data are also associated with another study on yellow fever vaccine responses in identical twins.

The source is a young woman in good health. This chain joins TRBV5-5 and TRBJ2-3, with 12 bases matching TRBD2. The sequenced sample consisted of memory (CD45RO+) T cells sorted from blood. CDR3 protein: CASSQQTSGGSTDTQYF. CDR3 coding DNA: TGTGCCAGCAGCCAACAGACTAGCGGGGGAAGCACAGATACGCAGTATTTT. The complete variable domain, with remaining parts taken from reference TRBV5-5 and TRBJ2-3, reads DAGVTQSPTHLIKTRGQQVTLRCSPISGHKSVSWYQQVLGQGPQFIFQYYEKEERGRGNFPDRFSARQFPNYSSELNVNALLLGDSALYLCASSQQTSGGSTDTQYFGPGTRLTVL.